This is a list of T cell receptor beta chains from one sample in a study of control samples from healthy donors and cancer patients. Produced via immunoSEQ multiplex PCR; TCRdb's table is partial and in-frame only. The sample holds 90,000 to 100,000 clones; 79% are singletons and the top ten take approximately 10%. Sample: blood. The receptor source for this set is a woman in her twenties or thirties in good health. CDR3s include the opening cysteine and the closing phenylalanine or tryptophan. The D gene is left open where the match is weak. The size field is filled for only some rows; it gives once, few, many or a size class.

j_gene,abundance,d_gene,v_gene,CDR3aa,CDR3nt
TRBJ2-1,.,.,TRBV5-1,CASSWEDYYNEQFF,TGCGCCAGCAGCTGGGAAGACTACTACAATGAGCAGTTCTTC
TRBJ1-1,.,.,TRBV19,CASSTSDRMNTEAFF,TGTGCCAGTAGTACCTCCGACAGAATGAACACTGAAGCTTTCTTT
TRBJ2-7,.,.,TRBV15,CATSRAGNSYEQYF,TGTGCCACCAGCAGAGCAGGAAACTCCTACGAGCAGTACTTC
TRBJ2-1,.,TRBD2,TRBV18,CASSPTTSGGSNEQFF,TGTGCCAGCTCACCGACGACTAGCGGGGGGTCCAATGAGCAGTTCTTC
TRBJ1-2,.,.,TRBV19,CASSIEAALGYTF,TGTGCCAGTAGTATAGAGGCTGCGCTTGGCTACACCTTC
TRBJ2-1,few,TRBD1,TRBV5-1,CASSKGQGQYNEQFF,TGCGCCAGCAGCAAGGGACAGGGGCAATACAATGAGCAGTTCTTC
TRBJ1-2,.,.,TRBV5-8,CASSLARRVAGSYTF,TGTGCCAGCAGCTTGGCCCGGCGAGTGGCGGGGAGCTACACCTTC
TRBJ2-7,.,.,TRBV11-2,CASSLVSSYEQYF,TGTGCCAGCAGCTTAGTTAGCTCCTACGAGCAGTACTTC
TRBJ2-2,.,.,TRBV27,CASSLAGTTNTGELFF,TGTGCCAGCAGTTTAGCCGGGACAACGAACACCGGGGAGCTGTTTTTT
TRBJ2-7,few,.,TRBV7-9,CASSQSPGTALSEQYF,TGTGCCAGCAGCCAATCGCCCGGGACCGCGTTATCCGAGCAGTACTTC
TRBJ1-3,.,.,TRBV9,CASSVAAGRLGNTIYF,TGTGCCAGCAGCGTAGCGGCAGGGCGGCTCGGAAACACCATATATTTT
TRBJ2-5,.,.,TRBV11-2,CASSRQEQETQYF,TGTGCCAGCAGCCGTCAGGAGCAAGAGACCCAGTACTTC
TRBJ2-6,.,.,TRBV5-6,CASSLQGPGANVLTF,TGTGCCAGCAGCTTACAAGGCCCTGGGGCCAACGTCCTGACTTTC
TRBJ1-4,once,TRBD1,TRBV29-1,CSVAQGDEKLFF,TGCAGCGTTGCGCAGGGGGATGAAAAACTGTTTTTT
TRBJ2-7,.,.,TRBV20-1,CSASPGGPYEQYF,TGCAGTGCTAGTCCCGGGGGGCCCTACGAGCAGTACTTC
TRBJ2-5,.,TRBD1,TRBV25-1,CASSPDRAGETQYF,TGTGCCAGCAGTCCCGACAGGGCGGGTGAGACCCAGTACTTC